The next 29 T cell receptor beta chains were all read from a single sample in a study of CD8 T cells in Susac syndrome. Reverse transcription of roughly 0.5 to 1 ug RNA was carried out with random hexamers. TCRdb called the immunoSEQ multiplex PCR reads again in MiXCR, with one record for every CDR3 protein. The sample has about 140,000 distinct CDR3 sequences; 95% are singletons. Sequenced sample: CD4+ T cells from PBMCs. The receptors shown here come from a human donor with multiple sclerosis.

As DNA, the CDR3 is TGTGCCAGCAGCTTACTCCCACCGGGAGCGAATAATTCACCCCTCCACTTT. It is translated as CASSLLPPGANNSPLHF. The chain couples TRBV7-2 to TRBJ1-6; D call uncertain. The CDR3 runs to 17 residues. CDR1 and CDR2 from the germline V gene are SGHTA and FQGNSA. Trimming cost V 2 bases and J 5 bases, with 16 bases left between them.

The V gene is TRBV18, the J gene TRBJ1-2; D gene unclear. The V and J ends lost 3 bases and 8 bases respectively, with 13 bases between them. CDR1 and CDR2 from the germline V gene are KGHSH and LQKENI. CDR3 length: 13 residues. The CDR3 loop reads CASSPSSPGGYTF. The CDR3 coding sequence is TGTGCCAGCTCACCGTCCAGTCCGGGCGGCTACACCTTC.

The genes are TRBV6-2 or TRBV6-3 and TRBJ2-7, with D unresolved. Trimming took off 3 bases at V and 5 bases at J, with 5 bases between the two ends. The CDR3 runs 11 residues. Germline assignment: CDR1 MNHEY and CDR2 SVGEGT. CDR3 sequence: CASSYLDEQYF. The CDR3 nucleotides are TGTGCCAGCAGTTATCTGGACGAGCAGTACTTC.

The chain recombines TRBV7-8 with TRBJ1-4; D is perhaps TRBD1 (6 bases). Germline CDR1 is SGHVS and CDR2 is FQNEAQ. The V gene lost 5 bases and the J gene lost 8 bases, with 15 bases spanning the gap. The CDR3 has 14 residues. The CDR3 nucleotides read TGTGCCAGCAGCCGTGCGCAGGGGAGAGAAAAACTGTTTTTT. Protein: CASSRAQGREKLFF.

The chain combines TRBV29-1 with TRBJ2-1; 9 nucleotides line up with TRBD2. J lost 4 bases, V lost 4 bases, and 14 bases had no gene match. CDR3 length: 17 residues. Per the germline V gene, CDR1 is SQVTM and CDR2 is ANQGSEA. CDR3 region: CSVVLVSTSGTYNEQFF. The CDR3 DNA reads as TGCAGCGTTGTCTTAGTCTCGACTAGCGGCACATACAATGAGCAGTTCTTC.

The chain carries TRBV20-1 and TRBJ2-4; D is perhaps TRBD1 or TRBD2 (5 bases each). Deletions cut 4 bases from V and 0 bases from J, with 22 bases between. The germline V gene encodes CDR1 DFQATT and CDR2 SNEGSKA (reference sequence). The length of the CDR3 is 18 residues. The CDR3 DNA follows: TGCAGTGCTATCCTGGGGCGCGGAGGAGTAGTAGCCAAAAACATTCAGTACTTC. It yields the protein CSAILGRGGVVAKNIQYF.

The genes are TRBV24-1 and TRBJ1-2; TRBD1 matches 8 bases. The V segment lost 4 bases and the J segment 4 bases; nucleotides outside the gene matches: 7. This CDR3 region has 15 residues. The germline CDR1 and CDR2 sequences are KGHDR and SFDVKD. The CDR3 coding sequence is TGTGCCACCAGTGAGGCCGGGACAGGCAGCTATGGCTACACCTTC. Translation: CATSEAGTGSYGYTF.

The chain uses TRBV7-9 and TRBJ2-1; tentative D call: TRBD2 (6 bases). In germline, CDR1 is SEHNR, CDR2 FQNEAQ (reference sequence). The CDR3 runs 15 residues. Trimming pared 2 bases from V and 9 bases from J, leaving 17 bases between. The CDR3: CASSLFLSSGVEQFF. CDR3 sequence (DNA): TGTGCCAGCAGCTTATTCCTATCCTCGGGAGTTGAGCAGTTCTTC.

V is TRBV13 and J is TRBJ1-2, with 12 bases fitting TRBD1. The V segment lost 5 bases and the J segment 8 bases; nucleotides outside the gene matches: 12. The length of the CDR3 is 16 residues. Germline values: CDR1 PRHDT, CDR2 FYEKMQ (reference sequence). DNA for the CDR3: TGTGCCAGCAGCCTCCCCACGGGACAGGGGGCCGGAGGCTACACCTTC. The encoded protein is CASSLPTGQGAGGYTF. The whole variable domain, filled in from reference TRBV13 and TRBJ1-2, reads AAGVIQSPRHLIKEKRETATLKCYPIPRHDTVYWYQQGPGQDPQFLISFYEKMQSDKGSIPDRFSAQQFSDYHSELNMSSLELGDSALYFCASSLPTGQGAGGYTFGSGTRLTVV.

The chain recombines TRBV15 with TRBJ2-1, with TRBD1 identical over 10 bases. The junction had 2 bases not matched to a gene; V was cut back by 1 base and J by 5 bases. Germline V gene data show CDR1 as LNHNV and CDR2 as YYDKDF (reference sequence). This CDR3 has 15 amino acids. CDR3 loop: CATSRGTGGNNEQFF. Here the CDR3 DNA reads TGTGCCACCAGCAGAGGGACAGGGGGGAACAATGAGCAGTTCTTC.

This chain links TRBV6-2 or TRBV6-3 with TRBJ2-7, with 10 bases matching TRBD2. CDR1 MNHEY and CDR2 SVGEGT come from the germline V gene. The J segment lost 3 bases and the V segment lost 8 bases, leaving 7 bases of the junction unmatched. This CDR3 region has 14 residues. The CDR3 DNA follows: TGTGCCAGCTTCCCTAGCGGGGGCGGCTACGAGCAGTACTTC. This sequence encodes CASFPSGGGYEQYF.

The chain links TRBV24-1 to TRBJ2-1; D gene unclear. The CDR3 extends over 13 amino acids. Germline V lookup: CDR1 KGHDR, CDR2 SFDVKD. V was trimmed by 10 bases and J by 3 bases, leaving 12 bases between them. The CDR3 region has the DNA TGTGCCACGAGTTCAGAACTCTACAATGAGCAGTTCTTC. Encoded protein: CATSSELYNEQFF.

This chain links TRBV2 with TRBJ2-5; 8 bases are a match to TRBD1. CDR3 length: 15 amino acids. Trimming at V came to 2 bases and at J to 5 bases, leaving 7 bases not matched to a gene. Per germline, CDR1 SNHLY and CDR2 FYNNEI. This CDR3 reads CASSEPGTGSETQYF. The CDR3 DNA follows: TGTGCCAGCAGTGAACCCGGGACAGGCTCCGAGACCCAGTACTTC. The variable domain in full, completed from reference TRBV2 and TRBJ2-5, reads EPEVTQTPSHQVTQMGQEVILRCVPISNHLYFYWYRQILGQKVEFLVSFYNNEISEKSEIFDDQFSVERPDGSNFTLKIRSTKLEDSAMYFCASSEPGTGSETQYFGPGTRLLVL.

The chain couples TRBV20-1 to TRBJ2-7; TRBD2 matches 8 bases. This CDR3 is built from 14 residues. V gave up 5 bases and J gave up 0 bases; unmatched junction bases: 6. CDR1 DFQATT and CDR2 SNEGSKA come from the germline V gene (reference sequence). This chain's CDR3 is CSASLAGRSYEQYF. CDR3 bases: TGCAGTGCTTCTTTAGCGGGGCGCTCCTACGAGCAGTACTTC.

The chain uses TRBV18 and TRBJ1-5; 7 nucleotides align to TRBD1. Germline loops: CDR1 KGHSH, CDR2 LQKENI. The CDR3 is 13 amino acids. The trim removed 3 bases at V and 4 bases at J, leaving 0 bases unmatched. The CDR3: CASSPGQNQPQHF. The CDR3 DNA is TGTGCCAGCTCACCGGGACAGAATCAGCCCCAGCATTTT.

The J gene is TRBJ2-3, the V gene TRBV19; D is perhaps TRBD1 (5 bases). Trimming stripped 3 bases from V and 2 bases from J, with 21 bases between. Germline-derived CDR1 and CDR2 are LNHDA and SQIVND (reference sequence). The CDR3 sequence is 18 residues long. DNA for the CDR3: TGTGCCAGTAGTATTGGGGCAGGTCCCGTTTTCACCACAGATACGCAGTATTTT. Amino acid sequence: CASSIGAGPVFTTDTQYF. Full variable domain (missing parts from reference TRBV19 and TRBJ2-3): DGGITQSPKYLFRKEGQNVTLSCEQNLNHDAMYWYRQDPGQGLRLIYYSQIVNDFQKGDIAEGYSVSREKKESFPLTVTSAQKNPTAFYLCASSIGAGPVFTTDTQYFGPGTRLTVL.

The rearrangement joins TRBV12-3 or TRBV12-4 to TRBJ2-7, with D possibly TRBD1 on 6 matching bases. V was trimmed by 6 bases and J by 0 bases, leaving 9 bases between them. The CDR3 length is 13 residues. The CDR3 DNA sequence: TGTGCCAGCAGAAGGGACAACTCCTACGAGCAGTACTTC. The encoded protein is CASRRDNSYEQYF.

The V gene is TRBV9, the J gene TRBJ2-1, with a possible D match to TRBD2 (6 bases). Germline V gene lookup returns CDR1 SGDLS and CDR2 YYNGEE. The V and J ends lost 2 bases and 5 bases respectively, with 11 bases between them. The length of the CDR3 is 14 residues. The CDR3 sequence: CASSVGLLDNEQFF. The CDR3 DNA follows: TGTGCCAGCAGCGTGGGACTGCTGGACAATGAGCAGTTCTTC.

V and J are TRBV29-1 and TRBJ2-3; TRBD2 agrees at 10 bases. There are 15 residues in the CDR3. The V gene's germline CDR1 is SQVTM and CDR2 ANQGSEA. Losses at the gene ends were 7 bases for V and 9 bases for J; bases not matched to a gene: 16. CDR3 in DNA: TGCAGCGCCGGGGGGGGCCTAGCGGGAGCTGGCACGCAGTATTTT. Protein product: CSAGGGLAGAGTQYF.

J is TRBJ1-5 and V is TRBV24-1, with D uncertain. Germline V gives CDR1 KGHDR, CDR2 SFDVKD. The CDR3 is made up of 14 amino acids. V gave up 4 bases and J gave up 13 bases, with 19 bases separating them. CDR3 in amino acids: CATSETPVTAKQHF. The CDR3 DNA follows: TGTGCCACCAGTGAAACGCCCGTAACCGCCAAACAGCATTTT.

This sequence joins TRBV9 and TRBJ1-1, with 10 bases aligning to TRBD1. This CDR3 comprises 16 residues. The germline V gene has CDR1 SGDLS and CDR2 YYNGEE. V dropped 3 bases and J dropped 0; count of bases not matched to a gene: 5. CDR3 bases: TGTGCCAGCAGCGCGGGGACAGGGGCCCTGAACACTGAAGCTTTCTTT. This codes for CASSAGTGALNTEAFF.

The rearrangement uses TRBV9 and TRBJ2-5; 10 positions agree with TRBD1. CDR1 SGDLS and CDR2 YYNGEE come from the germline V gene. There are 15 residues in the CDR3. The trim removed 4 bases at V and 4 bases at J, leaving 7 bases unmatched. The CDR3, as DNA: TGTGCCAGCAGCCGGGACAGGGGAGGAATAGAGACCCAGTACTTC. Residues: CASSRDRGGIETQYF.

For the CDR3, the DNA is TGTGCCACCATTGGGCCGGGACCGAACAATCAGCCCCAGCATTTT. The encoded protein is CATIGPGPNNQPQHF. The rearrangement links TRBV15 to TRBJ1-5; D possibly corresponds to TRBD1 (5 bases). CDR1 is LNHNV, CDR2 YYDKDF, per germline (reference sequence). This CDR3 is 15 amino acids long. V lost 7 bases to trimming and J lost 3 bases, with 16 bases between them. The entire variable domain, with the rest obtained from reference TRBV15 and TRBJ1-5, is as follows: DAMVIQNPRYQVTQFGKPVTLSCSQTLNHNVMYWYQQKSSQAPKLLFHYYDKDFNNEADTPDNFQSRRPNTSFCFLDIRSPGLGDTAMYLCATIGPGPNNQPQHFGDGTRLSIL.

The V gene is TRBV29-1, the J gene TRBJ2-7, with D unresolved. Germline V gives CDR1 SQVTM, CDR2 ANQGSEA. V gave up 6 bases and J gave up 2 bases, with 11 bases separating them. The CDR3 runs 12 residues. CDR3 nucleotides: TGCAGCGTCTCGACGGGTACCTACGAGCAGTACTTC. It encodes CSVSTGTYEQYF.

There are a few counts of this clonotype. This sequence joins TRBV12-3 or TRBV12-4 and TRBJ2-1; D unclear. CDR3 length: 11 residues. V lost 6 bases, J lost 10 bases, and 10 bases lay in between. In DNA form, the CDR3 reads TGTGCCAGCAGCCTCGTGGTGGAGCAGTTCTTC. Translation: CASSLVVEQFF.

The rearrangement links TRBV6-1 to TRBJ2-5, with D possibly TRBD1 on 5 matching bases. From germline, CDR1 is MNHNS and CDR2 SASEGT. With 6 bases removed from V and 4 bases from J, the gap between germline ends came to 9 bases. The CDR3 extends over 12 amino acids. In DNA form, the CDR3 reads TGTGCCAGCAGGAACAGGATAGAGACCCAGTACTTC. Its translation: CASRNRIETQYF.

Only one count was recorded for this clonotype. The chain carries TRBV20-1 and TRBJ1-1, with 8 bases identical to TRBD1. This CDR3 is built from 12 residues. The germline V gene has CDR1 DFQATT and CDR2 SNEGSKA (reference sequence). The V gene end was trimmed by 3 bases and the J gene end by 9 bases; junction bases not matched to a gene: 6. This chain's CDR3 is CSARFGQGKAFF. The CDR3 region has the DNA TGCAGTGCTAGGTTCGGACAGGGTAAAGCTTTCTTT.

This clonotype was detected once. The chain is built from TRBV19 and TRBJ1-5; 9 bases align to TRBD1. The V gene end was trimmed by 10 bases and the J gene end by 7 bases; junction bases not matched to a gene: 5. Germline V gene data show CDR1 as LNHDA and CDR2 as SQIVND (reference sequence). The CDR3 has 12 amino acids. CDR3 amino acids: CATRTGVQPQHF. In DNA form, the CDR3 reads TGTGCCACCCGGACAGGGGTCCAGCCCCAGCATTTT.

The rearrangement uses TRBV29-1 and TRBJ2-1; 8 nucleotides agree with TRBD2. From germline, CDR1 is SQVTM and CDR2 ANQGSEA. This CDR3 region has 16 residues. The J segment lost 3 bases and the V segment lost 3 bases, leaving 10 bases of the junction unmatched. The CDR3 protein is CSVDPIAGTIYNEQFF. In DNA form, the CDR3 reads TGCAGCGTTGACCCCATAGCGGGAACTATCTACAATGAGCAGTTCTTC.